The 11 T cell receptor beta chains given below trace back to one sample, sequenced in a study of control samples from healthy donors and cancer patients. This table comes from immunoSEQ multiplex PCR, and its TCRdb copy is limited to in-frame clones, with some not included. This table has some 49,000 clones, 90% to 95% appearing once. The sequenced sample was PBMCs. Receptors originate from a man between 25 and 39 years old with colorectal cancer.

This clone was seen a single time. V usage is TRBV11-2 and J usage is TRBJ1-2; a weak D match, TRBD1 (5 bases). This CDR3 spans 13 amino acids. Germline V lookup: CDR1 SGHAT, CDR2 FQNNGV. V lost 1 base to trimming and J lost 7 bases, with 10 bases between them. In DNA, the CDR3 is TGTGCCAGCAGCTTAGTGGCAGGGTCTGGCTACACCTTC. It translates to CASSLVAGSGYTF.

This rearrangement joins TRBV7-8 to TRBJ1-5; D may be TRBD1 (5 bases). Germline values: CDR1 SGHVS, CDR2 FQNEAQ. The ends were cut back, 1 base at V and 1 base at J, with 11 bases in the middle. There are 16 residues in the CDR3. The CDR3 DNA reads TGTGCCAGCAGCTTAGTGGGGGGGACGAGCAATCAGCCCCAGCATTTT. Amino acid sequence: CASSLVGGTSNQPQHF.

The chain couples TRBV5-4 to TRBJ2-2; no clear D. Germline V gives CDR1 SGHNT, CDR2 YYREEE (reference sequence). The V and J ends lost 0 bases and 8 bases respectively, with 11 bases between them. There are 14 residues in the CDR3. The CDR3 DNA reads as TGTGCCAGCAGCTTGGAAATGTCTGGAGGGGAGCTGTTTTTT. Residues: CASSLEMSGGELFF.

J is TRBJ2-1 and V is TRBV10-3; no clear D. Trimming cost V 5 bases and J 6 bases, with 5 bases left between them. CDR3 size: 11 residues. Germline CDR1 and CDR2: ENHRY and SYGVKD. Here the CDR3 reads CAISWGNEQFF. The CDR3 region has the DNA TGTGCCATCAGTTGGGGCAATGAGCAGTTCTTC.

This sequence joins TRBV5-1 and TRBJ1-2, with 7 nucleotides matching TRBD1. In germline, CDR1 is SGHRS, CDR2 YFSETQ. V shed 4 bases and J 0 bases; nucleotides not matched to a gene: 12. The CDR3 runs to 17 residues. CDR3 bases: TGCGCCAGCAGCGAATCGACAGGGAGAGCTTCTAACTATGGCTACACCTTC. This sequence encodes CASSESTGRASNYGYTF.

The V gene is TRBV9, the J gene TRBJ1-2; TRBD1 agrees at 8 bases. The germline V gene encodes CDR1 SGDLS and CDR2 YYNGEE. V shed 4 bases, J shed 2 bases, and the junction held 4 bases outside the gene matches. The CDR3 loop spans 14 amino acids. The CDR3 region is CASSSRQGNYGYTF. CDR3 sequence (DNA): TGTGCCAGCAGCTCCCGACAGGGGAACTATGGCTACACCTTC.

This chain joins TRBV7-2 and TRBJ2-1, with TRBD2 identical over 9 bases. After removal of 6 bases from V and 6 bases from J, the junction contained 15 bases not matched to a gene. Germline V CDR1 and CDR2: SGHTA, FQGNSA. This CDR3 region has 17 residues. The CDR3 DNA reads TGTGCCAGCAGAATAAGGGCTAGCGGGGTACTGGGCAATGAGCAGTTCTTC. Its translation: CASRIRASGVLGNEQFF.

V is TRBV14 and J is TRBJ2-1, with no clear D. The ends were cut back, 4 bases at V and 6 bases at J, with 19 bases in the middle. The CDR3 is made up of 16 amino acids. Germline values: CDR1 SGHDN, CDR2 FVKESK. DNA for the CDR3: TGTGCCAGCAGCCCCGACGCTTTCTTCATGGTCAATGAGCAGTTCTTC. Its protein is CASSPDAFFMVNEQFF.

The V and J genes are TRBV9 and TRBJ2-1; 9 bases are shared with TRBD2. V trimming: 3 bases; J trimming: 4 bases; junction bases outside the gene matches: 11. The V gene's germline CDR1 is SGDLS and CDR2 YYNGEE. This CDR3 is built from 17 residues. The CDR3 DNA follows: TGTGCCAGCAGCGAAAGTCCCCTAGCGGGGTCTTACAATGAGCAGTTCTTC. Its translation: CASSESPLAGSYNEQFF.

V usage is TRBV5-1 and J usage is TRBJ1-6; D is ambiguous. CDR1 and CDR2 from the germline V gene are SGHRS and YFSETQ. Trimming stripped 0 bases from V and 8 bases from J, with 12 bases between. This CDR3 spans 15 amino acids. The CDR3 reads CASSLVAARDSPLHF. The CDR3 bases are TGCGCCAGCAGCTTGGTAGCGGCGAGGGATTCACCCCTCCACTTT. The full variable domain, its missing parts supplied by reference TRBV5-1 and TRBJ1-6, is KAGVTQTPRYLIKTRGQQVTLSCSPISGHRSVSWYQQTPGQGLQFLFEYFSETQRNKGNFPGRFSGRQFSNSRSEMNVSTLELGDSALYLCASSLVAARDSPLHFGNGTRLTVT.

The CDR3 nucleotides are TGTGCCACCAGTGATTTGGTCAGAAACTATGGCTACACCTTC. Protein product: CATSDLVRNYGYTF. The J gene is TRBJ1-2, the V gene TRBV24-1; D unresolved. The CDR3 consists of 14 residues. The V end was cut by 0 bases, the J end by 2 bases, with 6 bases between. CDR1 KGHDR and CDR2 SFDVKD come from the germline V gene.